This T cell receptor beta chain was sequenced in a study of blood T cells in healthy people across ages. The trim removed 4 bases at V and 0 bases at J, leaving 8 bases unmatched. Germline values: CDR1 SGHNT, CDR2 YYREEE (reference sequence). The CDR3 is 17 residues long. This clonotype was seen only a few times. Combining a sample-barcoded 5' primer with a J-beta primer mix, a second PCR ran for roughly 7 to 11 cycles. In TCRdb, the 5' RACE reads were re-called with MiXCR into one record per CDR3 protein. The sample holds approximately 1,700,000 distinct CDR3 sequences; 30% to 40% are singletons and the top ten take 20% to 25%.

The V gene is TRBV5-4, the J gene TRBJ1-1; 11 nucleotides agree with TRBD1. The sequence derives from a human donor in good health. Material: blood. The CDR3 region is CASSPRGQGGMNTEAFF. The DNA for the CDR3 is TGTGCCAGCAGCCCCCGGGGACAGGGGGGAATGAACACTGAAGCTTTCTTT.